This is a list of T cell receptor beta chains from one sample in a study of blood T cell repertoires in COVID-19. Sequenced by immunoSEQ multiplex PCR; TCRdb stores in-frame clones only, minus some. The top ten hold under 8% of the sample, which has 100,000 to 150,000 clones, about 85% seen once. Material: peripheral blood. Receptors originate from an older man with active or convalescent COVID-19. Each CDR3 is given without its conserved first and last residue. D genes are given only for firm matches.

cdr3_length	v_call	d_call	cdr3_aa
12	TRBV5-4	.	ASSLRSGVYEQY
12	TRBV4-1	.	ASSQVLSNQPQH
6	TRBV2	.	ARGLST
11	TRBV29-1	.	SVSLSRNTEAF
15	TRBV7-8	.	ASSLGPLTGRLNEQF
13	TRBV18	.	ASSPPLGGWTEAF
22	TRBV19	TRBD2	ASINPSGTSAWEGQEFWYPEQF
12	TRBV7-9	.	ASSFGLTNYEQY
13	TRBV11-2	TRBD2	ASSLIFGPGGEQY
12	TRBV30	TRBD1	ARGGTGNTGELF
15	TRBV10-3	TRBD2	AIGTSGSHSGANVLT
12	TRBV4-3	.	ASSHRMGPYEQY
15	TRBV14	TRBD2	ASSQERLAGARNIQY
13	TRBV6-1	.	ASSEASRHNEKLF
15	TRBV7-3	TRBD1	ASSFSAVQGDSGELF
12	TRBV29-1	.	SVNEDRLTDTQY
13	TRBV7-9	.	ASSLRQANNEKLF
12	TRBV14	.	ASSPGGVVDTIY
13	TRBV11-1	TRBD2	ASSLSGRTYNEQF
12	TRBV7-9	.	ASRRGGGPDTQY
15	TRBV5-1	TRBD2	ASSSYVSGRSTDTQY
16	TRBV25-1	TRBD1	ASSGYGQGRSSYNEQF
11	TRBV4-3	TRBD2	ASSPLAGGLQY
17	TRBV5-1	TRBD2	ASSPGLAGGLSDTGELF
12	TRBV5-1	.	ASSRTGSGNTIY
13	TRBV6-5	.	ASSYSRDGGYGYT
12	TRBV16	.	ASSLSGGEEKLF
13	TRBV6-2/TRBV6-3	.	ASSYLALSSYEQY
19	TRBV23-1	.	ASPQPVVSRRSRGGNQPQH
13	TRBV7-2	.	ASSFKGGVGYEQY
15	TRBV3-1/TRBV3-2	.	ASSQDRRTPGAYEQY
13	TRBV19	.	ASSIRGTVVNEQF
12	TRBV11-2	TRBD1	ASSLAGQGRGAF
11	TRBV6-6	.	ASSRRGTGELF
12	TRBV4-3	TRBD2	ASSQDRLAYEQY
12	TRBV7-2	TRBD1	ASSLAGTDTEAF
12	TRBV28	.	ASSQGFGNYGYT
18	TRBV28	TRBD2	ASSSPWTSGISQSYNEQF
11	TRBV7-9	.	ASDRPNTGELF
13	TRBV5-1	TRBD1	ASSTEGQGNYEQY
12	TRBV4-3	TRBD1	ASRRGQVTGELF
17	TRBV2	TRBD1	ASSHPSQTRRTGDYEQY
11	TRBV12-3/TRBV12-4	TRBD2	ASSFGGEETQY
12	TRBV19	.	ASSLGAGNEKLF
12	TRBV19	TRBD1	ASSIGRQGGGYT
14	TRBV7-3	TRBD2	ASSLSGGGTYNEQF
15	TRBV5-1	TRBD1	ASSSKPGQTWDTEAF
12	TRBV5-1	.	ASSLEVRGETQY
13	TRBV11-3	.	ASSFRDSSYNEQF
13	TRBV7-8	TRBD1	ASSLAGTGEYEQY
13	TRBV18	TRBD1	ASSERQGAGNEQF
11	TRBV6-5	TRBD1	ASSLQGRTEAF
13	TRBV6-4	TRBD1	ASSEGQGASDTQY
12	TRBV15	TRBD1	ATSSGDRGYEQY
12	TRBV2	TRBD1	ASSDGQVNQPQH